This TCR beta chain was recovered during a study of CD8+ T cells in alopecia areata (dated by TCRdb to 2016 to 2019). About the full investigation: Treated patients were enrolled in an open-label pilot trial of oral tofacitinib at 5 to 10 mg twice daily for moderate-to-severe alopecia areata. Patients stayed on tofacitinib for 6 to 18 months and then had 6 months of follow-up off drug so that delayed response and recurrence could be assessed. In treated patients, disease severity was measured using the SALT score, which gives the percentage of scalp surface area affected. High-throughput TCRbeta sequencing was used to examine T cell clonal expansion in alopecia areata in both the C3H/HeJ mouse model and human patients. Scalp tissue and sorted CD4+ and CD8+ peripheral blood T cells from patchy and totalis/universalis alopecia areata patients and from healthy controls were covered by human TCRbeta sequencing. Tofacitinib-treated patients had biopsies at baseline and at 4 and 24 weeks of treatment, with a later scalp biopsy in several patients. Clonality in the scalp was compared among normal scalp (n=4), patchy alopecia areata scalp (n=8), and alopecia totalis/universalis scalp (n=8). RNA was obtained with the PAXgene miRNA kit for fixed scalp, the miRNeasy kit for PBMCs, and the RNeasy kit for mouse skin. Amplification of TCRbeta CDR3 regions was done by immunoSEQ multiplex PCR using 35 Vbeta forward primers and 13 Jbeta reverse primers.

A note on this clone: What antigen it recognizes has not been identified. Base-call qualities are not available, and no considerably larger clone is one nucleotide away.

Counted from cysteine to phenylalanine, this CDR3 has 16 amino acids. Only the CDR3 portion is preserved as DNA: 48 bases, with reading frame beginning at the first base. At the junction V is shortened by 5 bases and J by 2 bases; bases outside the gene matches: 9. The CDR1 and CDR2 encoded by the germline V gene are LGHNA and YNFKEQ. In light of the paper, this sample's time point label describes: about 4 weeks on oral tofacitinib. Sample treatment or condition, as interpreted from the label and publication: oral pan-JAK inhibitor, 5-10 mg twice daily. Lesional scalp punch biopsies and peripheral blood were collected from alopecia areata patients. PBMCs were isolated by density centrifugation and stained for CD3, CD4 and CD8, after which CD4+ and CD8+ T cells were sorted on a FACSAria. The library was prepared using the immunoSEQ multiplex PCR assay. RNA was extracted from all samples and reverse transcribed into cDNA, which served as template for TCR sequencing. SuperScript III was used for first-strand cDNA synthesis, primed with a 2:1 mix of oligo-dT and random hexamers. A synthetic immune receptor repertoire was used to gauge amplification bias, and whatever bias remained was removed computationally. The study's processing was this. After raw reads were preprocessed to remove errors, the CDR3 was defined following IMGT conventions as running from the conserved cysteine to phenylalanine. To get clonality, Shannon entropy was normalized by log2 of the number of productive unique TCRs and the result was subtracted from 1. Whether each scalp clone was CD4 or CD8 was inferred by checking scalp TCRbeta sequences against the CD4 and CD8 repertoires from sorted blood. Sourced from immuneACCESS, this table was stored by TCRdb with only in-frame sequences that have V and J called. A share of the clones is absent; for the studies checked, an unresolved V gene accounts for under half, and the remainder has no known explanation. That table furnishes V, J and clone size, whereas the DNA furnished D and trimming. For this sample the table gives 130,000 to 150,000 clones, of which around 82% were detected only once. The ten biggest clones cover approximately 25% of the sample.

Study-wide conclusions, independent of this receptor: Shared TCR sequences between patients were less evident than in mice, which may be partly attributable to HLA diversity in the patient population. During tofacitinib treatment, many expanded lesional clones remained in scalp and blood, and this persistence may partly explain relapse after treatment is stopped. Unlike mouse skin, where gammadelta T cells dominate, normal human skin contains resident alphabeta T cells that get sequenced too, which complicates analysis of the scalp TCR repertoire. Tofacitinib significantly decreased scalp clonality and the number of expanded CD8+ clones among the top 100 scalp clones. Lesional scalp, especially in alopecia totalis/universalis, showed higher clonality and more expanded CD8+ clones than normal scalp, suggesting antigenic drive. The treated cohort was small, with a single nonresponder, so links between baseline CD8+ expansion and response need larger studies.

This clonotype was sampled from a human donor with alopecia areata. The input for sequencing was CD8+ T cells sorted from blood, taken at week 4, from a patient treated with tofacitinib. This chain is built from TRBV4-2 and TRBJ1-5; TRBD1 agrees with 7 junctional bases. Read as DNA, the sequence is TGTGCCAGCAGCACGGAGGTTACAGGGGGCAATCAGCCCCAGCATTTT. Protein translation: CASSTEVTGGNQPQHF.